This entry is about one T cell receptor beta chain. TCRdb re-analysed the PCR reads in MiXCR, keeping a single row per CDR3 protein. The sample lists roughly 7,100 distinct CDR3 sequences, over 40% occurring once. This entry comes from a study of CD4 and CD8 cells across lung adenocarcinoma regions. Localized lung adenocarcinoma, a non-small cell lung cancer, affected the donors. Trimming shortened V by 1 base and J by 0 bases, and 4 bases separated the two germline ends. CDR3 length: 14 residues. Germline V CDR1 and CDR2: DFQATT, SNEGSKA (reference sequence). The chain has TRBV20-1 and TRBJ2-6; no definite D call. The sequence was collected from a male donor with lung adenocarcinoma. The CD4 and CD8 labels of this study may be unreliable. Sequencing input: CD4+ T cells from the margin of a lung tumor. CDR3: CSARGSSGANVLTF. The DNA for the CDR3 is TGCAGTGCTAGAGGGAGCTCTGGGGCCAACGTCCTGACTTTC.